Presented here are 14 T cell receptor beta chains from one specimen sequenced in a study of graft-versus-host responses after intestinal transplantation. Clones were sequenced by immunoSEQ multiplex PCR, and TCRdb holds only the in-frame ones, with some missing. The repertoire holds about 59,000 clones, with 90% to 95% as singletons. Their antigen targets remain unknown. Sequencing used unstimulated CD4+ T cells sorted from spleen or lymph node cells, obtained before transplant. The receptors here all came from a human donor who was the organ donor for an intestinal transplant.

This chain links TRBV12-1 with TRBJ2-7; the table's D call, TRBD2, has no DNA check behind it. TRBV12-1 is a pseudogene segment. The length of the CDR3 is 18 residues. In DNA, the CDR3 is TGTGCCAGCAGCTCCTTGCGGAGAGCGGGGGGTTTGACATACGAGCAGTACTTC. Translation: CASSSLRRAGGLTYEQYF.

CDR3 in DNA: TGTGCCAGCTCACCTACGGGGATTGCGTCCTACGAGCAGTACTTC. Translation gives CASSPTGIASYEQYF. The chain uses TRBV18 and TRBJ2-7; maybe TRBD2 (5 bases). Germline lookup yields CDR1 KGHSH and CDR2 LQKENI. V was clipped by 3 bases and J by 1 base, with 13 bases between them. The CDR3 sequence is 15 residues long.

This clone was recorded only once. This sequence joins TRBV6-5 and TRBJ2-6, with D possibly being TRBD1 (5 bases). Germline CDR1 reads MNHEY; CDR2 reads SVGAGI. Trimming took off 2 bases at V and 0 bases at J, with 5 bases between the two ends. The CDR3 length is 15 residues. The CDR3 sequence: CASSYDSSGANVLTF. CDR3 in DNA: TGTGCCAGCAGTTACGACAGCTCTGGGGCCAACGTCCTGACTTTC.

The chain joins TRBV11-2 to TRBJ2-5; 7 bases are shared with TRBD1. The V gene end was trimmed by 1 base and the J gene end by 4 bases; junction bases not matched to a gene: 3. CDR3 length: 14 amino acids. Germline V gene sequence: CDR1 SGHAT, CDR2 FQNNGV. The CDR3 DNA is TGTGCCAGCAGCTTAGCCACAGGGGTAGAGACCCAGTACTTC. This gives the protein CASSLATGVETQYF.

J is TRBJ2-4 and V is TRBV5-1; 12 positions match TRBD2. CDR1 and CDR2 (germline): SGHRS, YFSETQ. The CDR3 is made up of 16 amino acids. V lost 8 bases and J lost 4; bases outside the gene matches: 10. CDR3 residues: CARNCRLAGEKNIQYF. In DNA form, the CDR3 reads TGCGCCAGGAACTGCAGACTAGCGGGGGAGAAAAACATTCAGTACTTC.

The CDR3 DNA reads TGTGCCAGCAGCTTATGGATGAACACTGAAGCTTTCTTT. It translates to CASSLWMNTEAFF. The chain links TRBV7-9 to TRBJ1-1, with D hard to call. Germline loops: CDR1 SEHNR, CDR2 FQNEAQ (reference sequence). The CDR3 sequence is 13 residues long. The V end was cut by 2 bases, the J end by 0 bases, with 4 bases between.

V usage is TRBV11-3 and J usage is TRBJ2-5; TRBD2 matches at 13 bases. From germline, CDR1 is SGHNT and CDR2 YENEEA. CDR3 length: 15 amino acids. The junction had 5 bases not matched to a gene; V was cut back by 5 bases and J by 5 bases. The CDR3 is CASSPGLAGLETQYF. The CDR3, as DNA: TGTGCCAGCAGCCCGGGACTAGCGGGGTTGGAGACCCAGTACTTC.

The chain links TRBV6-1 to TRBJ2-1; D uncertain. V gave up 5 bases and J gave up 5 bases, with 4 bases separating them. Germline-derived CDR1 and CDR2 are MNHNS and SASEGT. The CDR3 is 11 residues long. The CDR3 bases are TGTGCCAGCAGTAAGAACAATGAGCAGTTCTTC. Translation gives CASSKNNEQFF.

This clone was counted between two and nine times. The rearrangement links TRBV6-1 to TRBJ2-2; maybe TRBD2 (5 bases). CDR1 and CDR2 (germline): MNHNS, SASEGT. CDR3 length: 17 amino acids. Trimming removed 0 bases from V and 5 bases from J, with 16 bases in between. CDR3 DNA sequence: TGTGCCAGCAGTGAAGCGTTGTCAGCCCCGGGGACCGGGGAGCTGTTTTTT. It codes for CASSEALSAPGTGELFF.

The rearrangement uses TRBV7-2 and TRBJ2-7; possible D gene TRBD1, 6 bases. The germline V gene has CDR1 SGHTA and CDR2 FQGNSA. With 3 bases removed from V and 5 bases from J, the gap between germline ends came to 11 bases. This CDR3 contains 13 residues. CDR3 nucleotides: TGTGCCAGCAGCTTGACAGGTTACCACGAGCAGTACTTC. Residues: CASSLTGYHEQYF.

V and J are TRBV7-9 and TRBJ1-2; no clear D gene. The V end was cut by 2 bases, the J end by 3 bases, with 4 bases between. This CDR3 is built from 12 residues. Germline V CDR1 and CDR2: SEHNR, FQNEAQ (reference sequence). The CDR3 protein is CASSLRDYGYTF. CDR3 bases: TGTGCCAGCAGCTTACGGGACTATGGCTACACCTTC.

The CDR3 loop reads CASSGHTGTGQRNTIYF. CDR3 coding DNA: TGTGCCAGTAGTGGCCACACCGGCACAGGGCAGCGGAACACCATATATTTT. The chain joins TRBV19 to TRBJ1-3; weak D call: TRBD1 (6 bases). Germline assignment: CDR1 LNHDA and CDR2 SQIVND (reference sequence). This CDR3 spans 17 amino acids. V was clipped by 5 bases and J by 7 bases, with 24 bases between them.

This chain joins TRBV5-4 and TRBJ2-3; D may be TRBD1 (5 bases). Germline V gives CDR1 SGHNT, CDR2 YYREEE (reference sequence). V was cut by 0 bases and J by 6 bases, with 8 bases left in between. The CDR3 covers 13 residues. The CDR3 sequence is CASSLGGRDTQYF. The CDR3 nucleotides read TGTGCCAGCAGCTTGGGGGGCCGGGATACGCAGTATTTT.

The CDR3 bases are TGTGCCAGTAGTACCGGACTAGCGTTATACAATGAGCAGTTCTTC. Protein product: CASSTGLALYNEQFF. The chain combines TRBV19 with TRBJ2-1, with 9 bases fitting TRBD2. Germline loops: CDR1 LNHDA, CDR2 SQIVND (reference sequence). V lost 4 bases, J lost 4 bases, and 5 bases stayed unmatched. The CDR3 runs to 15 residues. The complete variable domain, with remaining parts taken from reference TRBV19 and TRBJ2-1, reads DGGITQSPKYLFRKEGQNVTLSCEQNLNHDAMYWYRQDPGQGLRLIYYSQIVNDFQKGDIAEGYSVSREKKESFPLTVTSAQKNPTAFYLCASSTGLALYNEQFFGPGTRLTVL.